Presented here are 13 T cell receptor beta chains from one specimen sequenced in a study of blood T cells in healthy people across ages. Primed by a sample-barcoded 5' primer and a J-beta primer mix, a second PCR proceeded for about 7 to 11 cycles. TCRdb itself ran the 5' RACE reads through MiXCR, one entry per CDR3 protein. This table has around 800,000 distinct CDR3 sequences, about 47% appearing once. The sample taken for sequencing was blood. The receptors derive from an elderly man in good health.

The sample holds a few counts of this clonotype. CDR3 in DNA: TGCAGCGTTGGAGGACAAGATCAGCCCCAGCATTTT. Amino acid sequence: CSVGGQDQPQHF. The genes are TRBV29-1 and TRBJ1-5; D is perhaps TRBD1 (5 bases). Germline V gene lookup returns CDR1 SQVTM and CDR2 ANQGSEA. Between the trimmed V and J ends, which lost 4 bases and 5 bases, there was a span of 9 bases. CDR3 size: 12 residues.

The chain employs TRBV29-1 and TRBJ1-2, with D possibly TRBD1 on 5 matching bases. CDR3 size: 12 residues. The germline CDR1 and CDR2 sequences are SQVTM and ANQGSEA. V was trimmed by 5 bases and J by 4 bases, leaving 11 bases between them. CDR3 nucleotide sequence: TGCAGCGTTTACGACAGCCTCTATGGCTACACCTTC. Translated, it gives CSVYDSLYGYTF.

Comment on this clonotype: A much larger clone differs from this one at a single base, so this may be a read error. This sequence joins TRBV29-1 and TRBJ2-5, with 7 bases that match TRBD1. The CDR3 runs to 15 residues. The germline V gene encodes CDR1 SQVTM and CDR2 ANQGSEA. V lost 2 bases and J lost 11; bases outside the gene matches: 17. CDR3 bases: TGCAGCGTTGAACCACGAAGTCGACAGGGAGATGAGCAGTACTTC. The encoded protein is CSVEPRSRQGDEQYF.

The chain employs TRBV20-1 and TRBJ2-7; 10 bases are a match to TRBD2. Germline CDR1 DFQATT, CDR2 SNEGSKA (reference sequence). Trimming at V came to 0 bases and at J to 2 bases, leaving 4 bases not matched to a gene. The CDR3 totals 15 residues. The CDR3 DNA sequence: TGCAGTGCTAGAGACGGGACTAGCGAAACCTACGAGCAGTACTTC. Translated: CSARDGTSETYEQYF.

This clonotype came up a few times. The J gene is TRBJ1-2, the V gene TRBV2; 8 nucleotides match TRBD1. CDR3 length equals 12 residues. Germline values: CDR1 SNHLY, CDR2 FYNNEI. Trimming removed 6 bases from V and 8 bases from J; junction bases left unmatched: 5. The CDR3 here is CASRDRAQGYTF. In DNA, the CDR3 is TGTGCCAGCAGGGACAGGGCACAGGGCTACACCTTC. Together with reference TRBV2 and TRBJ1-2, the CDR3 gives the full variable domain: EPEVTQTPSHQVTQMGQEVILRCVPISNHLYFYWYRQILGQKVEFLVSFYNNEISEKSEIFDDQFSVERPDGSNFTLKIRSTKLEDSAMYFCASRDRAQGYTFGSGTRLTVV.

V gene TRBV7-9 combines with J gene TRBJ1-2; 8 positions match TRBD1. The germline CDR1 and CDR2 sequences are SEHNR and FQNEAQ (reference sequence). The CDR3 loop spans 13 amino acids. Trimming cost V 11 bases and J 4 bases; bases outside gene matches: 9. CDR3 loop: CAAKQGGSYGYTF. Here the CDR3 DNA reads TGTGCCGCAAAACAGGGGGGAAGCTATGGCTACACCTTC.

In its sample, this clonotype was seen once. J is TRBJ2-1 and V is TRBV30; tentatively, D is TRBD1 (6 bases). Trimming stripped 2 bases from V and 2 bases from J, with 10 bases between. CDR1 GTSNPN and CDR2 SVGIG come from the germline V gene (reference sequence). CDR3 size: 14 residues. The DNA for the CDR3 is TGTGCCTGGAGTCTGGGACATGCCTACAATGAGCAGTTCTTC. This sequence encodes CAWSLGHAYNEQFF.

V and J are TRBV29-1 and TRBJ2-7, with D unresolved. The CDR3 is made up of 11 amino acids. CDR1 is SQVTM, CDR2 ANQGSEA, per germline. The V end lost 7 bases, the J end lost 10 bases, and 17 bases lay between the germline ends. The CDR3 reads CSALSQEAQYF. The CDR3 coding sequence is TGCAGCGCCCTGTCTCAAGAGGCCCAGTACTTC.

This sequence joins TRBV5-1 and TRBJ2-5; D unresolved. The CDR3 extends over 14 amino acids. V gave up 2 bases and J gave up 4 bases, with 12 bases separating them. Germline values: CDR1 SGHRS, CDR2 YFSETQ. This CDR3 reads CASSFDGLGETQYF. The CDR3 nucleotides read TGCGCCAGCAGCTTCGATGGGCTAGGAGAGACCCAGTACTTC. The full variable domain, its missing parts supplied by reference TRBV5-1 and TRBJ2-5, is KAGVTQTPRYLIKTRGQQVTLSCSPISGHRSVSWYQQTPGQGLQFLFEYFSETQRNKGNFPGRFSGRQFSNSRSEMNVSTLELGDSALYLCASSFDGLGETQYFGPGTRLLVL.

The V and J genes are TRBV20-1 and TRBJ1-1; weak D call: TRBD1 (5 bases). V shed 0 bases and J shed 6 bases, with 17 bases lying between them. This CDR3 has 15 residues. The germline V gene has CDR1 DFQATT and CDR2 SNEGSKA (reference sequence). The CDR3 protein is CSARDPGGTGAEAFF. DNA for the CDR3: TGCAGTGCTAGAGACCCTGGGGGGACCGGGGCTGAAGCTTTCTTT.

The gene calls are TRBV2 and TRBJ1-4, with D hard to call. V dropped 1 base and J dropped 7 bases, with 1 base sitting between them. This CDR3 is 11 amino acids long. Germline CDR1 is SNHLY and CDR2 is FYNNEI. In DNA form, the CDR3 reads TGTGCCAGCAGTGAAGTTGAAAAACTGTTTTTT. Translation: CASSEVEKLFF.

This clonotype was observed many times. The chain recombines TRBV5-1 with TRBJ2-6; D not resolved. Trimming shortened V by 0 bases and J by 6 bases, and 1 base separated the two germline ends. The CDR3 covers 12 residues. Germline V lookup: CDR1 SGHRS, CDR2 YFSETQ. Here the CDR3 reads CASSLEANVLTF. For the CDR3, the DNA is TGCGCCAGCAGCTTGGAGGCCAACGTCCTGACTTTC.

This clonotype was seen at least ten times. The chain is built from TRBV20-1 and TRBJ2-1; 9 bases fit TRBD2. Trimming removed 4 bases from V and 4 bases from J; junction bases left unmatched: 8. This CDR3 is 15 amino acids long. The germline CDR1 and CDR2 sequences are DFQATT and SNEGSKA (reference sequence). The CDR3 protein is CSATLSGRPYNEQFF. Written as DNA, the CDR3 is TGCAGTGCTACCCTTAGCGGGAGACCTTACAATGAGCAGTTCTTC.